Here is one T cell receptor beta chain with its context. The antigen is not known. Sequenced by immunoSEQ multiplex PCR; TCRdb stores in-frame clones only, minus some. The sample consists of 60,000 to 85,000 clones, 90% of them appearing once. The data stem from a study of OX40 agonist ivuxolimab in advanced cancers. As for the study in general: Ivuxolimab doses were 0.01, 0.1, 0.3, 1.5, 3 or 10 mg/kg every 2 weeks. The dose-escalation cohort was approximately 81% male, with a mean age of around 60 years, ranging about 20 to 85. Study results and caveats: Clonal expansion was seen in CD4+ and CD8+ blood T cells by week 6 at 0.1 to 3.0 mg/kg. Near-lowest levels of clonal expansion characterized partial responders at 0.1-3.0 mg/kg.

J gave up 10 bases and V 1 base, and 6 bases lay outside the gene matches. The CDR3 contains 14 residues. Germline values: CDR1 SGHTA, CDR2 FQGNSA. The source was CD4+ or CD8+ T cells sorted from blood, collected in a trial of the OX40 agonist ivuxolimab. The chain links TRBV7-2 to TRBJ1-4; TRBD1 matches 7 bases. This clonotype was sampled from an adult with an advanced solid tumor such as melanoma, head and neck, liver or kidney cancer. The CDR3 DNA reads as TGTGCCAGCAGCTTAGGACAGGGCGGGGGAAAACTGTTTTTT. As protein: CASSLGQGGGKLFF.